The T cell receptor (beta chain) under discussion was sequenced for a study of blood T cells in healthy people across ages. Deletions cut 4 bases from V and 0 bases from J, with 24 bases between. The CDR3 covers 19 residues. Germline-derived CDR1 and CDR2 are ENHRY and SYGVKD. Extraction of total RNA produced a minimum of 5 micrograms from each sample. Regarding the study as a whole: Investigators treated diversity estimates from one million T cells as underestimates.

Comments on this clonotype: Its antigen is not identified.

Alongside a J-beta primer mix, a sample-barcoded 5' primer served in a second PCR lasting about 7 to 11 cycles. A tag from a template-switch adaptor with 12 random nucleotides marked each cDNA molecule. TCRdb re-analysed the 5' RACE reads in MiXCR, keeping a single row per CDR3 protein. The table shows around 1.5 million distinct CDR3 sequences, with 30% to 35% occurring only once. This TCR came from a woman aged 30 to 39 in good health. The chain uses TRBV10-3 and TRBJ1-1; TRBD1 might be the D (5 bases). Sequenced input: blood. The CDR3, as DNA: TGTGCCATCAGTGGGTCAAGGGGCAGGAGGGGAACCATGAACACTGAAGCTTTCTTT. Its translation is CAISGSRGRRGTMNTEAFF.